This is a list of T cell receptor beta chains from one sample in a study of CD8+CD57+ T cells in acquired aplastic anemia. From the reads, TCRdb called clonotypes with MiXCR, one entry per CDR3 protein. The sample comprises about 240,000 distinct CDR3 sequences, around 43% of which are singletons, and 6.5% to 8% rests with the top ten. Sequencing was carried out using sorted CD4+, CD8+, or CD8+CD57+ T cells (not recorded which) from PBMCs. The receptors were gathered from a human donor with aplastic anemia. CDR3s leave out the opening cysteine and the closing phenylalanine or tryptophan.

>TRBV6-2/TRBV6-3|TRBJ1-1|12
ASSYGLQDTEAF
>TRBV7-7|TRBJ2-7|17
ASSPHFRLAGGELYEQY
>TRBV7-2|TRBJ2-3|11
ASSGRDSHTQY
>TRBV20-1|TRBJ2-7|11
SALAGTPLEQY
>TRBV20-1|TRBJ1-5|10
SASDDRSYEH
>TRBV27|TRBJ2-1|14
ASSGEDRGTYNEQF
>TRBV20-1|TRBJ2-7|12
SAYRRDREDEQY
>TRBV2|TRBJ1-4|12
ASLQTGRNEKLF
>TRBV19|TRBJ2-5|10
ASGTLQETQY
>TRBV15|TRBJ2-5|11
ATSRDAQETQY
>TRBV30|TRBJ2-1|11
AWYGGGANEQF
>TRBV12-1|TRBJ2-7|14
ASSVVEVGQAYEQY
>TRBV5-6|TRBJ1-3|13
ASSSAGQVGNTIY
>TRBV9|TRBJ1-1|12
ASSVGWAKTEAF
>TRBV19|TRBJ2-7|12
ASSRPGQFYEQY
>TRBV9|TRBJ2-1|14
ASSVVGLARHNEQF
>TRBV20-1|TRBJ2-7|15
SARDLLAGGFSYEQY
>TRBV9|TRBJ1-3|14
ASSVAWEQTGNTIY
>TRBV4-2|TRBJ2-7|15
ASSQTQAGGASYEQY
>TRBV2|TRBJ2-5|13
ASSDLQGKQETQY
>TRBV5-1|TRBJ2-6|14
ASSQRGEAGANVLT
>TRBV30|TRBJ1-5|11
AWSFGGNQPQH
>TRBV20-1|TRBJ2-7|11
SARGGRSYEQY
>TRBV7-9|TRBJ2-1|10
ASSKGDAIQF
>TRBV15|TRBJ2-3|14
ATSRGAGGVTDTQY
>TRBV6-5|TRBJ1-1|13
ASGPTDRVRTEAF
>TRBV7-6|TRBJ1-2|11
ASSLSQGRGYT
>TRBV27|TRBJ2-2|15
ASSLLGLAGFTGELF
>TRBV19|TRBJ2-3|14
ASSIRLAGVRDTQY
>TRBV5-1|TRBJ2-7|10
ATPDRVHEQY
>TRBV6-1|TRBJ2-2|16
ASSEFRRSSGNTGELF